The 32 T cell receptor beta chains listed next were all sequenced from one sample in a study of cytomegalovirus exposure and HLA in healthy donors. This PCR relied on a set of 60 Vbeta primers and 13 Jbeta primers. TCRdb's copy holds only in-frame clones and misses some; the assay was immunoSEQ multiplex PCR. The sample consists of under 140,000 clones, less than 85% of them appearing once. The sequencing input was PBMCs. The receptors derive from a young man in good health and CMV-seropositive.

The V call is TRBV27, the J call TRBJ2-1, with TRBD2 matching over 8 bases. Germline V CDR1 and CDR2: MNHEY, SMNVEV (reference sequence). This CDR3 comprises 15 residues. The J segment lost 5 bases and the V segment lost 2 bases, leaving 5 bases of the junction unmatched. CDR3 amino acids: CASSLTAGGHNEQFF. The DNA of the CDR3 is TGTGCCAGCAGTTTAACCGCGGGGGGACACAATGAGCAGTTCTTC.

This clone was seen a handful of times. This chain links TRBV2 with TRBJ2-4; D is undetermined. Germline CDR1 is SNHLY and CDR2 is FYNNEI. Between the trimmed V and J ends, which lost 6 bases and 0 bases, there was a span of 12 bases. CDR3 length: 15 residues. CDR3 amino acids: CASRLPTVAKNIQYF. In DNA, the CDR3 is TGTGCCAGCAGACTCCCCACGGTAGCCAAAAACATTCAGTACTTC. Full variable domain (missing parts from reference TRBV2 and TRBJ2-4): EPEVTQTPSHQVTQMGQEVILRCVPISNHLYFYWYRQILGQKVEFLVSFYNNEISEKSEIFDDQFSVERPDGSNFTLKIRSTKLEDSAMYFCASRLPTVAKNIQYFGAGTRLSVL.

This chain joins TRBV5-1 and TRBJ1-4; D ambiguous. The CDR3 spans 16 residues. The germline CDR1 and CDR2 sequences are SGHRS and YFSETQ. V was pared by 3 bases and J by 0 bases, with 12 bases between. This CDR3 is CASSYSGAPTNEKLFF. As DNA, the CDR3 is TGCGCCAGCAGCTATTCAGGTGCCCCAACTAATGAAAAACTGTTTTTT.

This clone was counted between two and nine times. The V gene is TRBV28, the J gene TRBJ2-3; TRBD2 aligns across 10 bases. The CDR3 sequence is 16 residues long. V gave up 2 bases and J gave up 3 bases; unmatched junction bases: 5. CDR1 and CDR2 (germline): MDHEN, SYDVKM. CDR3 residues: CASSLARTSGTDTQYF. The CDR3 DNA reads as TGTGCCAGCAGTTTAGCGAGGACTAGCGGAACAGATACGCAGTATTTT.

The genes are TRBV28 and TRBJ1-2; D is perhaps TRBD1 (6 bases). The CDR3 sequence is 14 residues long. Trimming left V 4 bases short and J 6 bases short, with 15 bases between. Germline CDR1 is MDHEN and CDR2 is SYDVKM. As DNA, the CDR3 is TGTGCCAGCAGTTCAGGGGACGGGTTTGATGGCTACACCTTC. Its translation: CASSSGDGFDGYTF.

V usage is TRBV13 and J usage is TRBJ1-1; tentative D call: TRBD1 (6 bases). Trimming took 4 bases from V and 1 from J, leaving 13 bases between them. Germline V gene lookup returns CDR1 PRHDT and CDR2 FYEKMQ (reference sequence). The length of the CDR3 is 15 residues. CDR3 nucleotides: TGTGCCAGCAGCTCCGAACAGGGATGGAACACTGAAGCTTTCTTT. Translation: CASSSEQGWNTEAFF.

There are a few counts of this clone. V gene TRBV29-1 combines with J gene TRBJ2-1; 11 nucleotides line up with TRBD2. Germline V gene data show CDR1 as SQVTM and CDR2 as ANQGSEA. This CDR3 region has 14 residues. V lost 4 bases to trimming and J lost 5 bases; unmatched junction nucleotides: 4. CDR3 sequence: CSVVLAGGHNEQFF. DNA for the CDR3: TGCAGCGTTGTGCTAGCGGGGGGCCACAATGAGCAGTTCTTC.

The genes are TRBV4-2 and TRBJ2-5; 14 positions match TRBD2. CDR1 and CDR2 (germline): LGHNA, YNFKEQ. The V and J ends lost 1 base and 3 bases, in that order; junction bases with no gene match: 1. The CDR3 runs to 16 residues. The DNA of the CDR3 is TGTGCCAGCAGCCAAGGGACTAGCGGGGGGAAAGAGACCCAGTACTTC. It is translated as CASSQGTSGGKETQYF.

The sample holds a few counts of this clone. The V call is TRBV11-2, the J call TRBJ1-5; D gene uncertain. The V end lost 2 bases, the J end lost 7 bases, and 9 bases lay between the germline ends. Looked up from germline, CDR1 is SGHAT and CDR2 is FQNNGV. The CDR3 is 13 residues long. CDR3 nucleotides: TGTGCCAGCAGCTTACTTAGTGCGCAGCCCCAGCATTTT. Translating it yields CASSLLSAQPQHF. Full variable domain (rest looked up from reference TRBV11-2 and TRBJ1-5): EAGVAQSPRYKIIEKRQSVAFWCNPISGHATLYWYQQILGQGPKLLIQFQNNGVVDDSQLPKDRFSAERLKGVDSTLKIQPAKLEDSAVYLCASSLLSAQPQHFGDGTRLSIL.

CDR3 coding DNA: TGTGCCAGCAGCTTAAGGGAGGACTATGGCTACACCTTC. This translates into CASSLREDYGYTF. The chain couples TRBV11-1 to TRBJ1-2; D remains ambiguous. The V end was cut by 2 bases, the J end by 3 bases, with 7 bases between. The CDR3 contains 13 residues. Germline V gene sequence: CDR1 SGHAT, CDR2 FQDESV (reference sequence).

The genes are TRBV7-6 and TRBJ2-1; TRBD2 agrees at 11 bases. V dropped 1 base and J dropped 2; count of bases not matched to a gene: 10. CDR1 and CDR2 (germline): SGHVS, FNYEAQ. The length of the CDR3 is 19 residues. CDR3: CASSLVPSGGPIAYNEQFF. CDR3 nucleotide sequence: TGTGCCAGCAGCTTAGTTCCTAGCGGGGGGCCTATTGCCTACAATGAGCAGTTCTTC.

V gene TRBV4-3 combines with J gene TRBJ2-5, with 9 positions matching TRBD1. Germline-derived CDR1 and CDR2 are LGHNA and YSLEER. The CDR3 runs to 19 residues. V shed 0 bases and J 4 bases; nucleotides not matched to a gene: 15. CDR3 sequence (DNA): TGCGCCAGCAGCCAAGATTGGTCCCCGGACAGGGGTCCACCAGAGACCCAGTACTTC. Translation gives CASSQDWSPDRGPPETQYF.

This chain uses TRBV19 with TRBJ1-2, with TRBD1 matching over 8 bases. This CDR3 has 13 residues. The V gene's germline CDR1 is LNHDA and CDR2 SQIVND (reference sequence). V dropped 5 bases and J dropped 8; count of bases not matched to a gene: 7. CDR3 DNA: TGTGCCAGTAGTCTGGGACAGGAAAGAGGCTACACCTTC. This translates into CASSLGQERGYTF. The entire variable domain, with the rest obtained from reference TRBV19 and TRBJ1-2, is as follows: DGGITQSPKYLFRKEGQNVTLSCEQNLNHDAMYWYRQDPGQGLRLIYYSQIVNDFQKGDIAEGYSVSREKKESFPLTVTSAQKNPTAFYLCASSLGQERGYTFGSGTRLTVV.

The chain couples TRBV9 to TRBJ2-5; TRBD2 aligns across 8 bases. The length of the CDR3 is 15 residues. The germline gives CDR1 SGDLS, CDR2 YYNGEE. Trimming at V came to 5 bases and at J to 1 base, leaving 7 bases not matched to a gene. The CDR3 is CASSPSGGSQETQYF. CDR3 in DNA: TGTGCCAGCAGTCCCTCGGGGGGGAGCCAAGAGACCCAGTACTTC.

The gene calls are TRBV2 and TRBJ1-2, with unresolved D. The CDR3 extends over 14 amino acids. Looked up from germline, CDR1 is SNHLY and CDR2 is FYNNEI. V was trimmed by 9 bases and J by 2 bases, leaving 16 bases between them. DNA of the CDR3: TGTGCCAGTTCAGGCCCTGAGGGAAACTATGGCTACACCTTC. Translation: CASSGPEGNYGYTF.

The chain has TRBV11-2 and TRBJ1-5; D ambiguous. The CDR3 contains 13 residues. The germline CDR1 and CDR2 sequences are SGHAT and FQNNGV. Trimming took 2 bases from V and 7 from J, leaving 9 bases between them. The CDR3, as DNA: TGTGCCAGCAGCTTAAGTACTAGACAGCCCCAGCATTTT. It specifies CASSLSTRQPQHF.

V and J are TRBV4-3 and TRBJ2-1, with 7 positions matching TRBD2. V lost 0 bases, J lost 2 bases, and 7 bases stayed unmatched. CDR1 and CDR2 (germline): LGHNA, YSLEER. This CDR3 region has 17 residues. In DNA, the CDR3 is TGCGCCAGCAGCCAAGAGGTAGAGGGGAGGGCCTACAATGAGCAGTTCTTC. Encoded protein: CASSQEVEGRAYNEQFF.

This clone has a single count. This specimen includes other DNA sequences encoding the same CDR3. The J gene is TRBJ2-2, the V gene TRBV27, with D possibly being TRBD2 (6 bases). Germline V lookup: CDR1 MNHEY, CDR2 SMNVEV (reference sequence). Trimming pared 2 bases from V and 5 bases from J, leaving 6 bases between. The CDR3 extends over 13 amino acids. The CDR3 is CASSLGGTGELFF. The CDR3 nucleotides read TGTGCCAGCAGTTTAGGGGGGACCGGGGAGCTGTTTTTT.

The chain is built from TRBV28 and TRBJ2-7, with D possibly being TRBD1 (6 bases). V lost 6 bases and J 3 bases, leaving 9 bases between the germline ends. Per germline, CDR1 MDHEN and CDR2 SYDVKM. CDR3 length: 12 residues. CDR3 residues: CASSPDSYEQYF. The CDR3 DNA reads as TGTGCCAGCAGCCCGGACAGCTACGAGCAGTACTTC.

The chain recombines TRBV30 with TRBJ1-2, with D tentatively TRBD1 (6 bases). Germline loops: CDR1 GTSNPN, CDR2 SVGIG (reference sequence). The CDR3 is 12 amino acids. V was trimmed by 7 bases and J by 4 bases, leaving 13 bases between them. The CDR3: CAYTGTSYGYTF. CDR3 sequence (DNA): TGTGCCTACACCGGGACATCCTATGGCTACACCTTC.

The V call is TRBV18, the J call TRBJ1-2; weak D call: TRBD1 (6 bases). The CDR3 has 16 residues. Germline V gene sequence: CDR1 KGHSH, CDR2 LQKENI. V dropped 0 bases and J dropped 2 bases, with 13 bases sitting between them. In DNA, the CDR3 is TGTGCCAGCTCACCACCGGACAGCCCGTGGAACTATGGCTACACCTTC. As protein: CASSPPDSPWNYGYTF.

The chain employs TRBV21-1 and TRBJ2-3; the listed D gene, TRBD2, was not tested against the DNA. TRBV21-1 is annotated as a pseudogene. This CDR3 spans 16 amino acids. CDR3 loop: CASSKVAGGVTDTQYF. CDR3 DNA sequence: TGTGCCAGCAGCAAAGTGGCGGGGGGGGTCACAGATACGCAGTATTTT.

The chain employs TRBV27 and TRBJ1-2, with D possibly matching TRBD1 (5 bases). Germline V gene lookup returns CDR1 MNHEY and CDR2 SMNVEV (reference sequence). The CDR3 has 13 amino acids. V was cut by 3 bases and J by 8 bases, with 13 bases left in between. The CDR3 loop reads CASSFGGGEGYTF. The CDR3 bases are TGTGCCAGCAGTTTTGGAGGAGGGGAGGGCTACACCTTC.

The chain couples TRBV19 to TRBJ2-5; 7 positions agree with TRBD1. The V gene's germline CDR1 is LNHDA and CDR2 SQIVND (reference sequence). Unmatched junction bases numbered 5, after V lost 3 bases and J lost 7 bases. CDR3 length: 13 residues. The CDR3 loop reads CASSMTEGATQYF. The CDR3 region has the DNA TGTGCCAGTAGTATGACCGAGGGGGCGACCCAGTACTTC.

The CDR3 nucleotides are TGTGCCACCGCGGGGGGAGTTGCCACACGAGATACGCAGTATTTT. Translation: CATAGGVATRDTQYF. The chain is built from TRBV6-1 and TRBJ2-3; 8 nucleotides align to TRBD2. J was trimmed by 5 bases and V by 10 bases; bases with no gene match: 14. The CDR3 length is 15 residues. CDR1 and CDR2 (germline): MNHNS, SASEGT.

The rearrangement links TRBV5-5 to TRBJ1-3, with TRBD1 matching over 7 bases. V was clipped by 2 bases and J by 2 bases; unmatched bases: 4. The CDR3 covers 15 residues. Germline CDR1 SGHKS, CDR2 YYEKEE (reference sequence). The CDR3 sequence: CASSLGQGAGNTIYF. The CDR3 DNA is TGTGCCAGCAGCTTAGGGCAGGGGGCTGGAAACACCATATATTTT.

The chain carries TRBV13 and TRBJ2-5, with D possibly being TRBD1 (5 bases). V lost 2 bases to trimming and J lost 5 bases, with 6 bases between them. The CDR3 contains 12 residues. Germline CDR1 reads PRHDT; CDR2 reads FYEKMQ (reference sequence). In nucleotides, the CDR3 is TGTGCCAGCAGCTTATACAGGGAGACCCAGTACTTC. Translating it yields CASSLYRETQYF.

This clone was seen more than once but under ten times. J is TRBJ2-1 and V is TRBV2; 7 positions agree with TRBD2. This CDR3 is built from 12 residues. The trim removed 3 bases at V and 12 bases at J, leaving 5 bases unmatched. CDR1 and CDR2 from the germline V gene are SNHLY and FYNNEI. CDR3 in amino acids: CASSEGGGPQFF. DNA for the CDR3: TGTGCCAGCAGTGAGGGGGGGGGTCCGCAGTTCTTC.

This sequence joins TRBV4-3 and TRBJ2-3, with 13 positions matching TRBD2. J lost 7 bases, V lost 0 bases, and 4 bases had no gene match. The CDR3 covers 16 residues. Germline loops: CDR1 LGHNA, CDR2 YSLEER. CDR3 loop: CASSQDPGLAGHTQYF. The CDR3 nucleotides read TGCGCCAGCAGCCAAGACCCGGGACTAGCGGGACATACGCAGTATTTT.

This rearrangement joins TRBV5-5 to TRBJ2-7; TRBD1 is a possible D gene (5 bases). CDR1 SGHKS and CDR2 YYEKEE come from the germline V gene (reference sequence). The V and J ends lost 2 bases and 4 bases respectively, with 13 bases between them. The CDR3 contains 14 residues. The CDR3 protein is CASSFGQGGYEQYF. The CDR3 bases are TGTGCCAGCAGCTTCGGGCAGGGTGGGTACGAGCAGTACTTC.

Comments on this clone: The sample contains more than one DNA sequence encoding this CDR3. The rearrangement links TRBV9 to TRBJ2-3; no clear D. Trimming cost V 3 bases and J 2 bases, with 16 bases left between them. CDR3 length equals 16 residues. Germline lookup yields CDR1 SGDLS and CDR2 YYNGEE. CDR3 loop: CASSGENPPATDTQYF. The CDR3 DNA follows: TGTGCCAGCAGCGGAGAGAACCCCCCCGCCACAGATACGCAGTATTTT.

The chain uses TRBV4-3 and TRBJ2-3, with TRBD2 matching over 9 bases. Trimming took 0 bases from V and 3 from J; bases not matched to a gene: 10. This CDR3 contains 18 residues. Germline CDR1 and CDR2: LGHNA and YSLEER. In nucleotides, the CDR3 is TGCGCCAGCAGCCAAGAAGGCGCTAGCGGGGATTCAACAGATACGCAGTATTTT. Its translation: CASSQEGASGDSTDTQYF.